Below, 10 T cell receptor beta chains from the same sample are listed, as sequenced in a study of identical twins. Via MiXCR, TCRdb re-called the 5' RACE reads, giving one row per CDR3 protein. The sample holds about 200,000 distinct CDR3 sequences, around a sixth seen once. These data also formed part of another study, on T cells expressing NK-cell markers.

The sequencing sample was made of CD8+ T cells sorted from blood. These receptors originate from a woman in her late teens or twenties in good health.

This rearrangement joins TRBV10-1 to TRBJ2-5, with 9 bases aligning to TRBD2. Germline values: CDR1 WNHNN, CDR2 SYGVQD (reference sequence). The CDR3 has 16 residues. The junction had 6 bases not matched to a gene; V was cut back by 2 bases and J by 2 bases. The CDR3 coding sequence is TGCGCCAGCAGTGAGGTTAGCGGGAGTCTTCAAGAGACCCAGTACTTC. It specifies CASSEVSGSLQETQYF.

The V and J genes are TRBV21-1 and TRBJ1-2. TRBV21-1 is a listed pseudogene. This CDR3 is built from 13 residues. The CDR3 protein is CASSKEPVYGYTF. The CDR3 DNA sequence: TGTGCCAGCAGCAAAGAACCGGTCTATGGCTACACCTTC.

The chain links TRBV7-9 to TRBJ2-7; D not certain. V lost 4 bases and J lost 5, with 18 bases in between. The CDR3 has 15 residues. In germline, CDR1 is SEHNR, CDR2 FQNEAQ (reference sequence). The CDR3 loop reads CASSSKGHGPHEQYF. As DNA, the CDR3 is TGTGCCAGCAGCTCCAAAGGCCATGGGCCCCACGAGCAGTACTTC.

In this sample, this clonotype turned up many times. CDR3: CSVDLGDYEQYF. The CDR3 DNA sequence: TGCAGCGTTGATTTGGGCGACTACGAGCAGTACTTC. V and J are TRBV29-1 and TRBJ2-7; no reliable D call. Germline V gives CDR1 SQVTM, CDR2 ANQGSEA. This CDR3 has 12 amino acids. V lost 3 bases, J lost 3 bases, and 9 bases lay in between.

This clonotype was detected only a few times. The rearrangement joins TRBV12-3 or TRBV12-4 to TRBJ2-3, with 8 bases aligning to TRBD2. V gave up 3 bases and J gave up 0 bases; unmatched junction bases: 5. This CDR3 has 16 residues. DNA of the CDR3: TGTGCCAGCAGTTTTCCAGCGGGGGATAGCACAGATACGCAGTATTTT. It encodes CASSFPAGDSTDTQYF.

This chain links TRBV27 with TRBJ2-7; 8 positions agree with TRBD2. Looked up from germline, CDR1 is MNHEY and CDR2 is SMNVEV (reference sequence). The V and J ends lost 5 bases and 0 bases, in that order; junction bases with no gene match: 3. There are 14 residues in the CDR3. The CDR3 coding sequence is TGTGCCAGCAGTAAGGGGACTAGCTCCTACGAGCAGTACTTC. Amino acids: CASSKGTSSYEQYF.

This clonotype is medium-sized (0.01 to 0.1%) within its sample. The rearrangement uses TRBV27 and TRBJ2-4, with D hard to call. CDR1 and CDR2 (germline): MNHEY, SMNVEV (reference sequence). The CDR3 spans 11 residues. V shed 8 bases and J shed 0 bases, with 2 bases lying between them. In nucleotides, the CDR3 is TGTGCCAGCCTAGCCAAAAACATTCAGTACTTC. Translated, it gives CASLAKNIQYF.

A few counts support this clonotype. The chain uses TRBV6-2 or TRBV6-3 and TRBJ2-7; 8 positions match TRBD2. J was trimmed by 0 bases and V by 6 bases; bases with no gene match: 7. CDR1 and CDR2 (germline): MNHEY, SVGEGT. The CDR3 consists of 15 residues. The CDR3 DNA reads as TGTGCCAGCAGCCGCGGGGGGACTTACTCCTACGAGCAGTACTTC. It translates to CASSRGGTYSYEQYF.

V and J are TRBV25-1 and TRBJ1-1; 7 nucleotides line up with TRBD1. Per the germline V gene, CDR1 is MGHDK and CDR2 is SYGVNS. The CDR3 spans 15 residues. J gave up 1 base and V 6 bases, and 8 bases lay outside the gene matches. CDR3 bases: TGTGCCAGCAGCTCCCTGACAGGGACGAACACTGAAGCTTTCTTT. Translation: CASSSLTGTNTEAFF.

The sample holds a few counts of this clonotype. The V call is TRBV7-9, the J call TRBJ2-1, with 7 bases lining up with TRBD2. V shed 6 bases, J shed 8 bases, and the junction held 13 bases outside the gene matches. The length of the CDR3 is 15 residues. Germline loops: CDR1 SEHNR, CDR2 FQNEAQ (reference sequence). The CDR3 nucleotides read TGTGCCAGCAGGCCCAGGGAGGGTTCTTACGATGAGCAGTTCTTC. It is translated as CASRPREGSYDEQFF.